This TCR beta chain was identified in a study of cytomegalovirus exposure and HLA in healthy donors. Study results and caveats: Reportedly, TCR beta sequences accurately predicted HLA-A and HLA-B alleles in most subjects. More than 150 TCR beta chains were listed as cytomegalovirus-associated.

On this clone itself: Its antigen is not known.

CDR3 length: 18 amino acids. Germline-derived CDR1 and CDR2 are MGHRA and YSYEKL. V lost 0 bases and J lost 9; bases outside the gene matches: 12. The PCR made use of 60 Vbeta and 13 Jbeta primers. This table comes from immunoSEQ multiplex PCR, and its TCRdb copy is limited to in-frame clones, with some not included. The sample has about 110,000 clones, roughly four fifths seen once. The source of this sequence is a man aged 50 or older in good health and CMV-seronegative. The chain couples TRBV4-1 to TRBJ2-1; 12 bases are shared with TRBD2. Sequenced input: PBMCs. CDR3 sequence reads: CASSQELRLAGGLSEQFF. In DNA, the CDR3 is TGCGCCAGCAGCCAAGAACTTAGGCTAGCGGGGGGGCTTAGTGAGCAGTTCTTC.